This T cell receptor beta chain was retrieved from a study of T cells after yellow fever vaccination. Study summary: Fractions containing few cells were prepared with SMART-Seq v4 Ultra Low Input.

General study findings and limits: From the bulk population, abundant clonotypes could contaminate and appear within FACS-sorted repertoires. Post-booster samples contained most primary-vaccination clones (more than 95% CD4, 88% CD8).

The study made its TCR cDNA through 5'RACE template switching. That step introduced a universal primer site along with UMIs. MiXCR, applied by TCRdb to the 5' RACE reads, yields one record per CDR3 protein. The sample consists of some 160,000 distinct CDR3 sequences, about a tenth of them appearing once. Per germline, CDR1 LNHDA and CDR2 SQIVND (reference sequence). Trimming removed 9 bases from V and 5 bases from J, with 22 bases in between. The CDR3 is 15 amino acids. This clonotype was recorded a few times. What it binds is unknown. This receptor was obtained from a man between 18 and 29 years old who received the YFV17D yellow fever vaccine. The starting material was CD8+ T cells sorted from PBMCs, obtained 45 days after the yellow fever booster vaccination. This chain uses TRBV19 with TRBJ1-1; possibly TRBD1 for D (6 bases). The CDR3 here is CASYPSGRGWTEAFF. Written as DNA, the CDR3 is TGTGCCAGCTACCCGTCAGGCAGGGGATGGACTGAAGCTTTCTTT.